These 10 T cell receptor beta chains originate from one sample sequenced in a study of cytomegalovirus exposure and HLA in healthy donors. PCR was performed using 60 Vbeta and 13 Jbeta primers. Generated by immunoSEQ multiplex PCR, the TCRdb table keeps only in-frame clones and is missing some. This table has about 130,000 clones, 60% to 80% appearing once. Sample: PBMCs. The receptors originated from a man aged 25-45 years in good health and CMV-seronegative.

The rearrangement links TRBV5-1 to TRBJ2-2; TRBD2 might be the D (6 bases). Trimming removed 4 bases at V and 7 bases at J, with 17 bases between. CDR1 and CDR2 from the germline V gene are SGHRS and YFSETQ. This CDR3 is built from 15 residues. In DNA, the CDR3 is TGCGCCAGCAGCGGACTACAGGAAAGGATCGGGGAGCTGTTTTTT. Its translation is CASSGLQERIGELFF.

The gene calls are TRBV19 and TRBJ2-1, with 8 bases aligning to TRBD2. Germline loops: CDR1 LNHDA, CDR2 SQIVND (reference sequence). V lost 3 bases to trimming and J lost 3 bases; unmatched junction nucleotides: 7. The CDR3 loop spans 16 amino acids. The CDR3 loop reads CASSIQPLADYNEQFF. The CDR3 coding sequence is TGTGCCAGTAGTATCCAGCCACTAGCGGACTACAATGAGCAGTTCTTC. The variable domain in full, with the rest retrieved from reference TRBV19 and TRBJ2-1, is DGGITQSPKYLFRKEGQNVTLSCEQNLNHDAMYWYRQDPGQGLRLIYYSQIVNDFQKGDIAEGYSVSREKKESFPLTVTSAQKNPTAFYLCASSIQPLADYNEQFFGPGTRLTVL.

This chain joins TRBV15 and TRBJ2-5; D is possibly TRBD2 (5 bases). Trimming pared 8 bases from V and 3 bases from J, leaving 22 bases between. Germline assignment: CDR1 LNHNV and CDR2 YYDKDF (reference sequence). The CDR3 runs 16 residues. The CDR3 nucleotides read TGTGCCACCGCGGCCTCTAGAGGGCGCGCTGAAGAGACCCAGTACTTC. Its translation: CATAASRGRAEETQYF.

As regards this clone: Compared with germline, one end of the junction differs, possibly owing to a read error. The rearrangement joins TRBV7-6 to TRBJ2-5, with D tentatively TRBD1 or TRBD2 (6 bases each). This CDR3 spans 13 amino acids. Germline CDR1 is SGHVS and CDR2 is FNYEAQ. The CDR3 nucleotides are TGTGCCAGCAGGTTAGGGGGAGGAGAGACCCAGTACTTC. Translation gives CASRLGGGETQYF.

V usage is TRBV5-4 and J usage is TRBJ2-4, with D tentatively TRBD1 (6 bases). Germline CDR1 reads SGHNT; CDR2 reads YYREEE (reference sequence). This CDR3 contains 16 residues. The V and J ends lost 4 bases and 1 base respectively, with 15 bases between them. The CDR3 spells CASSLGAGGAKNIQYF. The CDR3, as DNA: TGTGCCAGCAGCCTGGGGGCGGGTGGGGCCAAAAACATTCAGTACTTC. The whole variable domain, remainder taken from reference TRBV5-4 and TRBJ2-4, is ETGVTQSPTHLIKTRGQQVTLRCSSQSGHNTVSWYQQALGQGPQFIFQYYREEENGRGNFPPRFSGLQFPNYSSELNVNALELDDSALYLCASSLGAGGAKNIQYFGAGTRLSVL.

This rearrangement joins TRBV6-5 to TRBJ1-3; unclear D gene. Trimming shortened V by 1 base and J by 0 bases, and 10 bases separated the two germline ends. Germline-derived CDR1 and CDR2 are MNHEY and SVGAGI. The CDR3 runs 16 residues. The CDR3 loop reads CASSYYAADSGNTIYF. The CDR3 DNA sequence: TGTGCCAGCAGTTACTATGCGGCGGACTCTGGAAACACCATATATTTT.

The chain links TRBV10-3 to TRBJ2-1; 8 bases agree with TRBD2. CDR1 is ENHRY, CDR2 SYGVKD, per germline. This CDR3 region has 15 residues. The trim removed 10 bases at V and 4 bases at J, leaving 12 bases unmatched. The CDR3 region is CATREGSGEYNEQFF. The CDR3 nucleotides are TGTGCCACACGAGAGGGTAGCGGGGAGTACAATGAGCAGTTCTTC.

CDR3 in DNA: TGTGCCAGCAGTTACTCGACAGATTACGAGCAGTACTTC. It yields the protein CASSYSTDYEQYF. V is TRBV6-5 and J is TRBJ2-7; possibly TRBD1 for D (5 bases). Germline CDR1 reads MNHEY; CDR2 reads SVGAGI. Trimming took off 0 bases at V and 4 bases at J, with 7 bases between the two ends. CDR3 size: 13 residues.

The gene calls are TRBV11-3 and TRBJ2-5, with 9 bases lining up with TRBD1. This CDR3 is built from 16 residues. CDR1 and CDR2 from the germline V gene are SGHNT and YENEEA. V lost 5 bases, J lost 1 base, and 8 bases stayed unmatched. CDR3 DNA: TGTGCCAGCAGCCAGACAGGGGGTCATCCCCAAGAGACCCAGTACTTC. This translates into CASSQTGGHPQETQYF. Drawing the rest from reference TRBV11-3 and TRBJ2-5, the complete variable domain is EAGVVQSPRYKIIEKKQPVAFWCNPISGHNTLYWYLQNLGQGPELLIRYENEEAVDDSQLPKDRFSAERLKGVDSTLKIQPAELGDSAVYLCASSQTGGHPQETQYFGPGTRLLVL.

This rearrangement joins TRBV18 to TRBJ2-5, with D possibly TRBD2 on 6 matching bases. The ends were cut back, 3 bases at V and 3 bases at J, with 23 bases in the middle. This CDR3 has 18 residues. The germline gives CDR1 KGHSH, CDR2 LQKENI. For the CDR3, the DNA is TGTGCCAGCTCACCGAAACGAGACCGGGAGCTTAGCGAAGAGACCCAGTACTTC. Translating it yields CASSPKRDRELSEETQYF.